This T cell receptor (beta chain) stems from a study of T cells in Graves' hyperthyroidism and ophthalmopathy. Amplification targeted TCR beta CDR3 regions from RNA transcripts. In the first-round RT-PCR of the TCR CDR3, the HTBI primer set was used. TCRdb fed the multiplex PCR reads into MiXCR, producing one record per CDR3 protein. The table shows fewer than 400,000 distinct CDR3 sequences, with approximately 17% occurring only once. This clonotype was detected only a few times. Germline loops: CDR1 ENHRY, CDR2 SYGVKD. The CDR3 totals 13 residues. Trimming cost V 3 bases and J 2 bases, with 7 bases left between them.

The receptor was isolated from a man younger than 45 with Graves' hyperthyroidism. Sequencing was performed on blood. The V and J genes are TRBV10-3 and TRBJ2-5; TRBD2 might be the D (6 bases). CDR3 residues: CAISEGGQETQYF. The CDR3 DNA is TGTGCCATCAGTGAAGGAGGGCAAGAGACCCAGTACTTC.